The 8 T cell receptor beta chains below were found in one sample sequenced in a study of CXCR3 chemokines and chemotherapy response in bladder cancer. TCRdb itself ran the PCR reads through MiXCR, one entry per CDR3 protein. The sample has 8,000 to 10,000 distinct CDR3 sequences; 20% to 25% are singletons. This specimen was collected from a patient whose treatment included neoadjuvant chemotherapy. The receptors were sampled from a human donor with bladder cancer that did not respond to neoadjuvant chemotherapy.

Details on this clonotype: A far larger clone is one nucleotide away, so this likely arose from a read error. The genes are TRBV10-3 and TRBJ1-5; the D is unclear. This CDR3 comprises 12 residues. V dropped 3 bases and J dropped 11 bases, with 11 bases sitting between them. Germline-derived CDR1 and CDR2 are ENHRY and SYGVKD. The CDR3 DNA is TGTGCCATCAGTGACGATTTAGAGACCCAGCATTTT. Its protein is CAISDDLETQHF.

A note on this clonotype: This likely came from a read error, as a far larger clone is one base away. The V and J genes are TRBV6-1 and TRBJ2-7; D is possibly TRBD2 (7 bases). V was pared by 5 bases and J by 7 bases, with 24 bases between. Germline loops: CDR1 MNHNS, CDR2 SASEGT. This CDR3 is built from 16 residues. CDR3 sequence (DNA): TGTGCCAGCAGTCGTTTGGGGGGCGGGGGCTCGTATGAGCAGTACTTC. Protein: CASSRLGGGGSYEQYF.

This clonotype was recorded many times. The chain's CDR3 is CASSQGGGSGYTF. For the CDR3, the DNA is TGTGCCAGCAGTCAAGGGGGGGGCAGTGGCTACACCTTC. The chain is built from TRBV6-5 and TRBJ1-2; possible D gene TRBD1, 6 bases. CDR1 and CDR2 (germline): MNHEY, SVGAGI. There are 13 residues in the CDR3. V lost 5 bases, J lost 7 bases, and 14 bases lay in between.

This clonotype was seen ten or more times. The chain employs TRBV12-3 or TRBV12-4 and TRBJ2-1; no firm D call. The V end lost 6 bases, the J end lost 3 bases, and 3 bases lay between the germline ends. The CDR3 extends over 11 amino acids. This chain's CDR3 is CASSRYNEQFF. As DNA, the CDR3 is TGTGCCAGCAGCCGCTACAATGAGCAGTTCTTC.

By sample share, this clonotype is medium-sized. The chain is built from TRBV7-2 and TRBJ2-1, with D perhaps matching TRBD2 (5 bases). The CDR3 loop spans 15 amino acids. V shed 1 base and J shed 8 bases, with 15 bases lying between them. Germline V CDR1 and CDR2: SGHTA, FQGNSA. The CDR3 sequence is CASSLGGFNGDEQFF. CDR3 DNA sequence: TGTGCCAGCAGCTTAGGCGGGTTCAACGGCGATGAGCAGTTCTTC.

Comments on this clonotype: Given a much more abundant clone one base away, this may be a read error. The chain links TRBV20-1 to TRBJ2-2; 7 positions agree with TRBD2. The CDR3 loop spans 15 amino acids. The junction had 8 bases not matched to a gene; V was cut back by 5 bases and J by 2 bases. The germline V gene has CDR1 DFQATT and CDR2 SNEGSKA (reference sequence). The CDR3 protein is CSAGRGDYNTGELFF. The CDR3 DNA reads TGCAGTGCTGGACGGGGGGATTACAACACCGGGGAGCTGTTTTTT.

By its share, this clonotype is medium-sized. The V gene is TRBV19, the J gene TRBJ2-2; D remains unclear. The V end was cut by 11 bases, the J end by 6 bases, with 13 bases between. The CDR3 extends over 12 amino acids. Germline V lookup: CDR1 LNHDA, CDR2 SQIVND (reference sequence). The CDR3 is CAAVTYAGELFF. For the CDR3, the DNA is TGTGCCGCAGTTACCTACGCCGGGGAGCTGTTTTTT.

This clonotype was observed at least ten times. The genes are TRBV7-2 and TRBJ2-7, with D perhaps matching TRBD1 (5 bases). V shed 1 base and J shed 2 bases, with 12 bases lying between them. From germline, CDR1 is SGHTA and CDR2 FQGNSA. The CDR3 spans 15 residues. The CDR3 here is CASSLETGSTYEQYF. The CDR3 nucleotides are TGTGCCAGCAGCTTAGAAACAGGTTCGACCTACGAGCAGTACTTC.